This TCR beta chain was identified during a study of T cell responses to AZD1222 COVID-19 vaccine. Study-wide findings and caveats: The sample set comprised mostly white British donors with more females, and clonal diversity was possibly underestimated. Among vaccine-associated CD4 TCRs, coverage spanned spike, with dominance at 160-218 and 743-854.

With V trimmed by 7 bases and J by 2 bases, 6 bases remained unmatched. Germline assignment: CDR1 MNHEY and CDR2 SVGAGI. The CDR3 has 14 amino acids. As regards this clone: The antigen remains unidentified.

Clones were read by immunoSEQ multiplex PCR, and TCRdb kept only the in-frame ones, dropping some. The table lists about 150,000 clones, around 90% of them singletons. The sample was peripheral blood, taken 28 days after the second AZD1222 dose. This chain connects TRBV6-5 to TRBJ2-3; 7 bases are a match to TRBD1. The receptor was derived from an adult who received the AZD1222 COVID-19 vaccine. The CDR3 nucleotides are TGTGCCAGCAAACCGGGACAGATCACAGATACGCAGTATTTT. Protein product: CASKPGQITDTQYF.